This TCR beta chain was sequenced for a study of molecular identifiers for immune sequencing clone quantification. Notes on the study in general: Underestimated sizes of highly expanded clones could result from identical TCR molecules that share a barcode. It was shown that clones above 20 RNA copies held over 99% of effector molecules, but under 1% in naive cells.

Naive CD8 T cells were FACS-sorted by CD8+CD4-CCR7+CD45RA+ markers. This clonotype was picked up many times. Its matching antigen is unknown. The germline V gene encodes CDR1 SGDLS and CDR2 YYNGEE. V lost 0 bases and J lost 0, with 7 bases in between. This CDR3 has 15 amino acids. Using its own MiXCR run on the PCR reads, TCRdb lists one record per CDR3 protein. The table shows about 320,000 distinct CDR3 sequences, with about 20% occurring only once. The source of this sequence is a human donor in good health. Some libraries in this study had Jurkat cell RNA spiked in. The specimen sequenced was naive CD8+ T cells from blood, with Jurkat cell RNA spiked in. Subset meaning: FACS-sorted CD8+CD4-CCR7+CD45RA+ naive T cells. The rearrangement joins TRBV9 to TRBJ2-1; no reliable D call. CDR3: CASSVESSSYNEQFF. Written as DNA, the CDR3 is TGTGCCAGCAGCGTAGAATCTAGCTCCTACAATGAGCAGTTCTTC. Combining the CDR3 with reference TRBV9 and TRBJ2-1 gives the whole variable domain DSGVTQTPKHLITATGQRVTLRCSPRSGDLSVYWYQQSLDQGLQFLIQYYNGEERAKGNILERFSAQQFPDLHSELNLSSLELGDSALYFCASSVESSSYNEQFFGPGTRLTVL.